One and the same sample provided the 12 T cell receptor beta chains below, sequenced in a study of shared clonotypes between healthy human individuals. Naive CD8 populations comprised CD45RO-negative cells positively selected for CCR7, excluding terminally differentiated effector memory CD45RA+ cells. Data came from immunoSEQ multiplex PCR; TCRdb stores just in-frame clones and leaves some out. Of millions of clones in the sample, about 95% were seen once. The sequenced material came from naive CD8+ T cells sorted from blood. These receptors were taken from a man younger than 30 in good health.

The chain has TRBV5-1 and TRBJ2-5; 8 bases agree with TRBD1. Losses at the gene ends were 5 bases for V and 5 bases for J; bases not matched to a gene: 11. Per germline, CDR1 SGHRS and CDR2 YFSETQ. The CDR3 covers 15 residues. This CDR3 reads CASRLRTGNTETQYF. The CDR3, as DNA: TGCGCCAGCAGACTTAGGACAGGGAATACGGAGACCCAGTACTTC.

The chain links TRBV14 to TRBJ2-7; 9 positions match TRBD2. Germline V lookup: CDR1 SGHDN, CDR2 FVKESK. The ends lost 0 bases at V and 5 bases at J; junction bases unmatched: 8. The CDR3 totals 16 residues. Written as DNA, the CDR3 is TGTGCCAGCAGCCAAGAAGGCCTAGCGGGGCTCCACGAGCAGTACTTC. Translating gives CASSQEGLAGLHEQYF. The full variable domain, completed using reference TRBV14 and TRBJ2-7, is EAGVTQFPSHSVIEKGQTVTLRCDPISGHDNLYWYRRVMGKEIKFLLHFVKESKQDESGMPNNRFLAERTGGTYSTLKVQPAELEDSGVYFCASSQEGLAGLHEQYFGPGTRLTVT.

This chain joins TRBV19 and TRBJ2-7; D gene uncertain. Trimming stripped 3 bases from V and 0 bases from J, with 12 bases between. This CDR3 contains 15 residues. Per germline, CDR1 LNHDA and CDR2 SQIVND (reference sequence). CDR3 bases: TGTGCCAGTAGTATCTATGGGCAAAGCTCCTACGAGCAGTACTTC. Amino acid sequence: CASSIYGQSSYEQYF.

The rearrangement joins TRBV6-1 to TRBJ1-5, with 7 nucleotides matching TRBD1. Trimming cost V 4 bases and J 1 base; bases outside gene matches: 7. Germline loops: CDR1 MNHNS, CDR2 SASEGT. The CDR3 runs to 16 residues. CDR3 loop: CASSVFRGESNQPQHF. CDR3 DNA sequence: TGTGCCAGCAGTGTCTTCAGGGGGGAAAGCAATCAGCCCCAGCATTTT.

In the case of this clone: Distinct nucleotide sequences in the sample also encode this CDR3. V gene TRBV10-3 combines with J gene TRBJ2-7; the match to TRBD1 covers 7 bases. Germline V gives CDR1 ENHRY, CDR2 SYGVKD. V was clipped by 8 bases and J by 0 bases; unmatched bases: 1. The CDR3 runs to 12 residues. The CDR3 coding sequence is TGTGCCATCCGGGACAGCTCCTACGAGCAGTACTTC. Its translation is CAIRDSSYEQYF.

CDR3: CASSHGLAGGHEQYF. Written as DNA, the CDR3 is TGCGCCAGCAGCCATGGACTAGCGGGAGGACACGAGCAGTACTTC. This chain uses TRBV4-1 with TRBJ2-7, with 14 bases aligning to TRBD2. CDR3 length: 15 residues. In germline, CDR1 is MGHRA, CDR2 YSYEKL. The V gene end was trimmed by 3 bases and the J gene end by 5 bases; junction bases not matched to a gene: 3.

The rearrangement joins TRBV7-2 to TRBJ1-1, with D tentatively TRBD1 (6 bases). V shed 6 bases and J shed 3 bases, with 14 bases lying between them. The length of the CDR3 is 14 residues. Germline CDR1 reads SGHTA; CDR2 reads FQGNSA. The CDR3 spells CASRPGAGDTEAFF. CDR3 nucleotide sequence: TGTGCCAGCAGGCCAGGGGCTGGAGACACTGAAGCTTTCTTT.

The chain joins TRBV19 to TRBJ1-2, with 9 positions matching TRBD1. CDR3 size: 15 residues. The germline CDR1 and CDR2 sequences are LNHDA and SQIVND (reference sequence). Trimming at V came to 3 bases and at J to 3 bases, leaving 5 bases not matched to a gene. The CDR3 DNA reads TGTGCCAGTAGTATCCGGGACAGGGAGGACTATGGCTACACCTTC. Protein: CASSIRDREDYGYTF. Full variable domain (outside the CDR3, taken from reference TRBV19 and TRBJ1-2): DGGITQSPKYLFRKEGQNVTLSCEQNLNHDAMYWYRQDPGQGLRLIYYSQIVNDFQKGDIAEGYSVSREKKESFPLTVTSAQKNPTAFYLCASSIRDREDYGYTFGSGTRLTVV.

The genes are TRBV19 and TRBJ2-7, with 8 bases identical to TRBD1. The J segment lost 3 bases and the V segment lost 8 bases, leaving 9 bases of the junction unmatched. This CDR3 has 14 amino acids. The V gene's germline CDR1 is LNHDA and CDR2 SQIVND (reference sequence). The chain's CDR3 is CASGEGQGNYEQYF. The CDR3 region has the DNA TGTGCCAGTGGTGAAGGACAGGGTAACTACGAGCAGTACTTC.

CDR3 in amino acids: CAISTEGQLYNEQFF. The DNA of the CDR3 is TGTGCCATCAGTACTGAGGGACAGCTATACAATGAGCAGTTCTTC. This chain links TRBV10-3 with TRBJ2-1, with TRBD1 matching 7 bases. Trimming cost V 5 bases and J 4 bases; bases outside gene matches: 8. Germline V gives CDR1 ENHRY, CDR2 SYGVKD. The length of the CDR3 is 15 residues.

Remarks on this clone: Within the sample, other DNA sequences also encode this same CDR3. V usage is TRBV9 and J usage is TRBJ1-4, with D perhaps matching TRBD1 (6 bases). Germline CDR1 is SGDLS and CDR2 is YYNGEE. Trimming took 0 bases from V and 6 from J, leaving 9 bases between them. The CDR3 has 14 amino acids. CDR3 loop: CASSVGGADEKLFF. In DNA form, the CDR3 reads TGTGCCAGCAGCGTAGGGGGGGCAGATGAAAAACTGTTTTTT. Filled out from reference TRBV9 and TRBJ1-4, the complete variable domain reads DSGVTQTPKHLITATGQRVTLRCSPRSGDLSVYWYQQSLDQGLQFLIQYYNGEERAKGNILERFSAQQFPDLHSELNLSSLELGDSALYFCASSVGGADEKLFFGSGTQLSVL.

CDR3 region: CAISLLTGELFF. In DNA, the CDR3 is TGCGCCATCAGTTTGTTAACCGGGGAGCTGTTTTTT. The chain uses TRBV5-1 and TRBJ2-2; D unclear. Per the germline V gene, CDR1 is SGHRS and CDR2 is YFSETQ. The V and J ends lost 9 bases and 5 bases respectively, with 11 bases between them. This CDR3 region has 12 residues.